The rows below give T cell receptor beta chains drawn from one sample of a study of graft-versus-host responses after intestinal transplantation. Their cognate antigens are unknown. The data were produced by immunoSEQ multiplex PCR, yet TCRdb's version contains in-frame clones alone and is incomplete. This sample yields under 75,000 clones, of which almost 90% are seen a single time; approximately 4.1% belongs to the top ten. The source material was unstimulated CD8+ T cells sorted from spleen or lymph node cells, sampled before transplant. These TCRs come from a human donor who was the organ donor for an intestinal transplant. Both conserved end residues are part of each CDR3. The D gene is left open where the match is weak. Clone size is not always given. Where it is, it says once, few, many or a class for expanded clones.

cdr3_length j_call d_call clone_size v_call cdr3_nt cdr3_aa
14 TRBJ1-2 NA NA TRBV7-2 TGTGCCAGCAGCTTAGGGGGGACAAACTATGGCTACACCTTC CASSLGGTNYGYTF
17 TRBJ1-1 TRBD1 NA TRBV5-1 TGCGCCAGCAGCACGGGACAGGGGGCGGCAAGGGGCACTGAAGCTTTCTTT CASSTGQGAARGTEAFF
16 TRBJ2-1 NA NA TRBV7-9 TGTGCCAGCAGCTTAGTGAGGGCGAGGTCCTACAATGAGCAGTTCTTC CASSLVRARSYNEQFF
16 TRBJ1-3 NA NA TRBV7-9 TGTGCCAGCAGCTTAGTTTCGGTCTCCTCTGGAAACACCATATATTTT CASSLVSVSSGNTIYF
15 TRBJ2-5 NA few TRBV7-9 TGTGCCAGCAGCTTAGCGGGTACGACACAAGAGACCCAGTACTTC CASSLAGTTQETQYF
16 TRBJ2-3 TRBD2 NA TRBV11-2 TGTGCCAGCAGCTATAGACTAGCGGGGGGTAAGGATACGCAGTATTTT CASSYRLAGGKDTQYF
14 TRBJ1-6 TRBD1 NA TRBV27 TGTGCCAGCAGTCCCTCACAGGGGAATTCACCCCTCCACTTT CASSPSQGNSPLHF
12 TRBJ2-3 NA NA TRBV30 TGTGCCTGGAGTGCCGATATAGTTCCGCAGTATTTT CAWSADIVPQYF
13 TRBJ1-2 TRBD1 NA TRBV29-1 TGCAGCGTTCTTGGACAGGGATCCTATGGCTACACCTTC CSVLGQGSYGYTF
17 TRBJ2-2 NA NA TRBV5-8 TGTGCCAGCAGCTTTCGTGCGGGCAAAACGAACACCGGGGAGCTGTTTTTT CASSFRAGKTNTGELFF
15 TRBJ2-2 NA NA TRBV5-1 TGCGCCAGCAGCTTGGTAACCGGGGAGGACGGGGAGCTGTTTTTT CASSLVTGEDGELFF
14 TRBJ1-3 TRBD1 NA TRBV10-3 TGTGCCATCAGTGACGGGACAGCTGGAAACACCATATATTTT CAISDGTAGNTIYF
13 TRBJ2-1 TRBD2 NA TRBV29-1 TGCAGCGTTGGGCTAGCGGGGGTGAATGAGCAGTTCTTC CSVGLAGVNEQFF
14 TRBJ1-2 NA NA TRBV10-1 TGCGCCAGCAGTGAGTCGTGGCAGAACTATGGCTACACCTTC CASSESWQNYGYTF
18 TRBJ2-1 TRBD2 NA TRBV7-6 TGTGCCAGCAGCTTACACGTTAGGACTAGCGGGGAATACAATGAGCAGTTCTTC CASSLHVRTSGEYNEQFF
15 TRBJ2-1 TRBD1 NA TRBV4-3 TGCGCCAGCAGTCACAGGGGCCTGACCTACAATGAGCAGTTCTTC CASSHRGLTYNEQFF
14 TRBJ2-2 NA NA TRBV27 TGTGCCAGCAGTTTCACACCATACACCGGGGAGCTGTTTTTT CASSFTPYTGELFF
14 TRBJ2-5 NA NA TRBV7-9 TGTGCCAGCAGCTTGCCCGACTACGGGGAGACCCAGTACTTC CASSLPDYGETQYF
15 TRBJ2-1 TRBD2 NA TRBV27 TGTGCCAGCAACCCGACTAGCGGGGCGGACAATGAGCAGTTCTTC CASNPTSGADNEQFF
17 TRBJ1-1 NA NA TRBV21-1 TGTGCCAGCAGCCCCAGGGGCGACAGGGTCCGGAACACTGAAGCTTTCTTT CASSPRGDRVRNTEAFF
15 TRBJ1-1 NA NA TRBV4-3 TGCGCCAGCAGCCTGAGGGGAGGGGGGAACACTGAAGCTTTCTTT CASSLRGGGNTEAFF
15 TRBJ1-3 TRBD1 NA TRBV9 TGTGCCAGCAGCGCGGCAGGGGGAACTGGAAACACCATATATTTT CASSAAGGTGNTIYF
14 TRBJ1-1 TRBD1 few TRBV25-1 TGTGCCAGCAGGCCTGGGACAGGAGGGACTGAAGCTTTCTTT CASRPGTGGTEAFF